The 18 T cell receptor beta chains below come from one sample, sequenced in a study of post-analysis software for immune sequencing data. Points from the study as a whole: TRBV segments more frequent in patients than in controls numbered several and included TRBV5-6, TRBV5-1 and TRBV20-1.

No antigen is known for these receptors. Unique molecular identifiers had been added to the TCR beta cDNA libraries. One entry per CDR3 protein, called by TCRdb with MiXCR from the PCR reads. The data contain about 380,000 distinct CDR3 sequences, less than 40% of them singletons. Sequenced input: blood. The receptors were gathered from a girl aged 5-17 years with multiple sclerosis.

This clonotype was counted a few times. This CDR3 reads CASRASTRVRSYGYTF. The CDR3 DNA reads as TGTGCCAGCAGAGCGTCCACCAGGGTCCGCAGCTATGGCTACACCTTC. The rearrangement uses TRBV6-5 and TRBJ1-2; possible D gene TRBD1, 5 bases. Trimming removed 6 bases from V and 4 bases from J, with 21 bases in between. The CDR3 is 16 residues long. Germline lookup yields CDR1 MNHEY and CDR2 SVGAGI.

This clonotype was observed at least ten times. The chain employs TRBV7-2 and TRBJ1-2; D not certain. Looked up from germline, CDR1 is SGHTA and CDR2 is FQGNSA. V lost 5 bases and J lost 8, with 15 bases in between. The CDR3 sequence is 13 residues long. The CDR3 DNA follows: TGTGCCAGCAGCCCCGCCTACGTGGGAGGCTACACCTTC. Translating gives CASSPAYVGGYTF. Variable domain in full (rest from reference TRBV7-2 and TRBJ1-2): GAGVSQSPSNKVTEKGKDVELRCDPISGHTALYWYRQSLGQGLEFLIYFQGNSAPDKSGLPSDRFSAERTGGSVSTLTIQRTQQEDSAVYLCASSPAYVGGYTFGSGTRLTVV.

About this clonotype: A much larger clone differs from this one at a single base, so this may be a read error. The genes are TRBV6-2 or TRBV6-3 and TRBJ1-2; D gene ambiguous. Germline CDR1 MNHEY, CDR2 SVGEGT. The CDR3 covers 15 residues. The CDR3 loop is CTSSLPRTGNYGYTF. Here the CDR3 DNA reads TGTACCAGCAGTTTACCTAGGACGGGGAACTATGGCTACACCTTC.

This clonotype was detected a few times. The rearrangement uses TRBV25-1 and TRBJ2-4; TRBD1 might be the D (6 bases). Germline V gene sequence: CDR1 MGHDK, CDR2 SYGVNS. The CDR3 consists of 12 residues. Trimming removed 6 bases from V and 13 bases from J, with 16 bases in between. CDR3 sequence: CASRDTGFEQYF. For the CDR3, the DNA is TGTGCCAGCAGAGATACAGGGTTTGAGCAGTACTTC. Full variable domain (outside the CDR3, taken from reference TRBV25-1 and TRBJ2-4): EADIYQTPRYLVIGTGKKITLECSQTMGHDKMYWYQQDPGMELHLIHYSYGVNSTEKGDLSSESTVSRIRTEHFPLTLESARPSHTSQYLCASRDTGFEQYFGAGTRLSVL.

This chain joins TRBV20-1 and TRBJ2-1; TRBD2 aligns across 7 bases. V dropped 3 bases and J dropped 8; count of bases not matched to a gene: 4. CDR3 length: 12 residues. Germline loops: CDR1 DFQATT, CDR2 SNEGSKA (reference sequence). CDR3 sequence: CSASLGGYEQFF. As DNA, the CDR3 is TGCAGTGCTAGCCTCGGGGGGTATGAGCAGTTCTTC.

The chain combines TRBV9 with TRBJ1-2; D uncertain. This CDR3 is 13 amino acids long. V was clipped by 4 bases and J by 6 bases, with 13 bases between them. Germline assignment: CDR1 SGDLS and CDR2 YYNGEE. The CDR3 nucleotides are TGTGCCAGCAGCTTTCGAATACACGATGGCTACACCTTC. Translating it yields CASSFRIHDGYTF.

This rearrangement joins TRBV24-1 to TRBJ2-3; D is unresolved. The CDR3 sequence is 13 residues long. V lost 5 bases to trimming and J lost 5 bases, with 10 bases between them. Germline CDR1 KGHDR, CDR2 SFDVKD. The DNA of the CDR3 is TGTGCCACCAGTGCCTTGACAAAAGATACGCAGTATTTT. It encodes CATSALTKDTQYF.

The V and J genes are TRBV20-1 and TRBJ1-2, with no clear D. CDR1 is DFQATT and CDR2 is SNEGSKA in the germline V gene (reference sequence). V was cut by 4 bases and J by 3 bases, with 6 bases left in between. This CDR3 comprises 11 residues. CDR3 amino acids: CSANQDYGYTF. In DNA, the CDR3 is TGCAGTGCTAACCAGGACTATGGCTACACCTTC.

This chain joins TRBV2 and TRBJ1-1, with 7 bases lining up with TRBD1. With V trimmed by 4 bases and J by 1 base, 9 bases remained unmatched. The CDR3 length is 16 residues. From germline, CDR1 is SNHLY and CDR2 FYNNEI. This CDR3 is CASSVSGTEGNTEAFF. CDR3 sequence (DNA): TGTGCCAGCAGTGTAAGCGGGACAGAAGGGAACACTGAAGCTTTCTTT.

V is TRBV2 and J is TRBJ2-2; no definite D call. V gave up 4 bases and J gave up 5 bases, with 14 bases separating them. This CDR3 has 15 amino acids. Germline V lookup: CDR1 SNHLY, CDR2 FYNNEI. The CDR3 bases are TGTGCCAGCAGTGGAAGTCTATATGGGACCGGGGAGCTGTTTTTT. This encodes CASSGSLYGTGELFF. Using reference TRBV2 and TRBJ2-2 for the parts outside the CDR3, the full variable domain is EPEVTQTPSHQVTQMGQEVILRCVPISNHLYFYWYRQILGQKVEFLVSFYNNEISEKSEIFDDQFSVERPDGSNFTLKIRSTKLEDSAMYFCASSGSLYGTGELFFGEGSRLTVL.

This clonotype was seen only a few times. The chain links TRBV21-1 to TRBJ2-6; the D call in the table, TRBD1, was not verified against the DNA. TRBV21-1 is a pseudogene locus. The CDR3 spans 18 residues. As DNA, the CDR3 is TGTGCCAGCAGCAAAGCTGGCAGGGGGATAAGTGGGGCCAACGTCCTGACTTTC. Amino acids: CASSKAGRGISGANVLTF.

The rearrangement links TRBV29-1 to TRBJ2-1, with 10 bases matching TRBD2. CDR1 and CDR2 (germline): SQVTM, ANQGSEA. J gave up 4 bases and V 6 bases, and 6 bases lay outside the gene matches. This CDR3 spans 14 amino acids. CDR3 residues: CSVSGGASYNEQFF. The CDR3 DNA is TGCAGCGTCAGCGGGGGGGCGAGTTACAATGAGCAGTTCTTC.

This chain uses TRBV20-1 with TRBJ2-7; D possibly uses TRBD1 or TRBD2 (5 bases each). The CDR3 is made up of 14 amino acids. V was cut by 3 bases and J by 0 bases, with 12 bases left in between. Germline V CDR1 and CDR2: DFQATT, SNEGSKA (reference sequence). The chain's CDR3 is CSASGTEISYEQYF. The DNA for the CDR3 is TGCAGTGCTAGTGGGACCGAGATCTCCTACGAGCAGTACTTC.

The J gene is TRBJ2-1, the V gene TRBV7-6, with TRBD1 matching 7 bases. V lost 4 bases, J lost 5 bases, and 8 bases stayed unmatched. The germline gives CDR1 SGHVS, CDR2 FNYEAQ. The CDR3 runs 15 residues. The CDR3 DNA reads as TGTGCCAGCAGCTCGCGACAGGGTATGAACAATGAGCAGTTCTTC. It encodes CASSSRQGMNNEQFF.

This chain links TRBV7-3 with TRBJ2-3, with unresolved D. This CDR3 spans 14 amino acids. The V end was cut by 3 bases, the J end by 1 base, with 8 bases between. The germline V gene encodes CDR1 SGHTA and CDR2 FQGTGA. The CDR3 spells CASSFNGGTDTQYF. The CDR3, as DNA: TGTGCCAGCAGCTTTAATGGGGGCACAGATACGCAGTATTTT.

J is TRBJ1-1 and V is TRBV6-5; D ambiguous. CDR1 and CDR2 (germline): MNHEY, SVGAGI. V was cut by 11 bases and J by 1 base, with 14 bases left in between. The CDR3 totals 13 residues. CDR3 region: CACGLLRNTEAFF. CDR3 nucleotide sequence: TGTGCCTGCGGACTCCTCAGGAACACTGAAGCTTTCTTT.

This rearrangement joins TRBV7-9 to TRBJ1-2; D is possibly TRBD1 (5 bases). Germline-derived CDR1 and CDR2 are SEHNR and FQNEAQ (reference sequence). The CDR3 extends over 12 amino acids. The V gene lost 5 bases and the J gene lost 6 bases, with 10 bases spanning the gap. The CDR3 sequence: CASSRRGDGYTF. The CDR3 DNA reads TGTGCCAGCAGCCGACGGGGGGATGGCTACACCTTC.

The chain couples TRBV3-1 to TRBJ2-4; maybe TRBD1 (6 bases). This CDR3 has 15 residues. V was cut by 3 bases and J by 0 bases, with 9 bases left in between. Germline lookup yields CDR1 LGHDT and CDR2 YNNKEL (reference sequence). This CDR3 is CASSHGTLAKNIQYF. In DNA form, the CDR3 reads TGTGCCAGCAGCCACGGGACATTAGCCAAAAACATTCAGTACTTC.